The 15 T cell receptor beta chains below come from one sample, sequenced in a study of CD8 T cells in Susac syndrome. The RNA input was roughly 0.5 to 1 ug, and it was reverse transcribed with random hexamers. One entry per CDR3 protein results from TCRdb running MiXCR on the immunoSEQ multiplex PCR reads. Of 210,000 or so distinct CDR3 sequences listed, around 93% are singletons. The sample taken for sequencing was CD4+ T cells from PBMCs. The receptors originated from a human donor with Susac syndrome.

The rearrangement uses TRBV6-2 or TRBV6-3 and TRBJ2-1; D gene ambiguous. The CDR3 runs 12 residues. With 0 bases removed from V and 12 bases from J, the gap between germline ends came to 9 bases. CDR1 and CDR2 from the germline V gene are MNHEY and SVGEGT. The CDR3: CASSYSPGAQFF. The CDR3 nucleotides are TGTGCCAGCAGTTACTCCCCCGGCGCGCAGTTCTTC.

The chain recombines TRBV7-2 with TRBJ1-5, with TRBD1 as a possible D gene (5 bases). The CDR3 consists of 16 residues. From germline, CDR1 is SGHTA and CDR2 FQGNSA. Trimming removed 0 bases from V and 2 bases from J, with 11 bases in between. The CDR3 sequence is CASSLARGEGNQPQHF. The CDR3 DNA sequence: TGTGCCAGCAGCTTAGCCCGGGGGGAAGGCAATCAGCCCCAGCATTTT.

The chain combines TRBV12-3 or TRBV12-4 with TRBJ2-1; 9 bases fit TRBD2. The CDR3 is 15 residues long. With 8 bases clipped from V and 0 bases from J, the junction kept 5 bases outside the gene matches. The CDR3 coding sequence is TGTGCCAGCTGCCTAGCGGGGAGCTCCTACAATGAGCAGTTCTTC. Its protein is CASCLAGSSYNEQFF.

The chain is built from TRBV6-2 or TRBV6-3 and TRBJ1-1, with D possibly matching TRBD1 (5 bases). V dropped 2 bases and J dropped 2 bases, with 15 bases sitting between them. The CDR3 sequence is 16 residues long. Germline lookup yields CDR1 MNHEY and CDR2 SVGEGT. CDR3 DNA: TGTGCCAGCAGTTACGCCGGGGGACCGGCCAACACTGAAGCTTTCTTT. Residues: CASSYAGGPANTEAFF.

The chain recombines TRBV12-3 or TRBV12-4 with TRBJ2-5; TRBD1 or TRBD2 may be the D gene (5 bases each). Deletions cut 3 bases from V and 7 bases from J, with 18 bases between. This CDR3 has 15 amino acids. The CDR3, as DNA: TGTGCCAGCAGTTTCGAGGGGCAGTACGAAGGGACCCAGTACTTC. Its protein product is CASSFEGQYEGTQYF.

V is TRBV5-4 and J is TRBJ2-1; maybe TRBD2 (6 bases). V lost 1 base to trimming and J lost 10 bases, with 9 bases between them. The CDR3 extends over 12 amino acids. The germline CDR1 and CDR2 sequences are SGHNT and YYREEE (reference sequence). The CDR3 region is CASSLRGGEQFF. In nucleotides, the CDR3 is TGTGCCAGCAGCTTGCGAGGAGGGGAGCAGTTCTTC.

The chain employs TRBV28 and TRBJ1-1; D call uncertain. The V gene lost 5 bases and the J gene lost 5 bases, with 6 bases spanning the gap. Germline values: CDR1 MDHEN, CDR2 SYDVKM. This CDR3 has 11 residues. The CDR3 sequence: CASSTLTEAFF. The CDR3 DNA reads TGTGCCAGCAGTACATTAACTGAAGCTTTCTTT.

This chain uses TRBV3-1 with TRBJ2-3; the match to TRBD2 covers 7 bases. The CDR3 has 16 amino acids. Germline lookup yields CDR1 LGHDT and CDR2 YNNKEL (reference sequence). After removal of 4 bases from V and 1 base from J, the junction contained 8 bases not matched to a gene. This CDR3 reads CASSRVGGEGTDTQYF. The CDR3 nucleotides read TGTGCCAGCAGCCGCGTGGGGGGGGAGGGCACAGATACGCAGTATTTT.

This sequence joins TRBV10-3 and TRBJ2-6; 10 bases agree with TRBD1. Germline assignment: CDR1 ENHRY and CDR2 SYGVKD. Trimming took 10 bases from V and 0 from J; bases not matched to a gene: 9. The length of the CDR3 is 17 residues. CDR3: CASTPWTGGSGANVLTF. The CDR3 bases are TGTGCCAGTACTCCGTGGACAGGGGGCTCTGGGGCCAACGTCCTGACTTTC.

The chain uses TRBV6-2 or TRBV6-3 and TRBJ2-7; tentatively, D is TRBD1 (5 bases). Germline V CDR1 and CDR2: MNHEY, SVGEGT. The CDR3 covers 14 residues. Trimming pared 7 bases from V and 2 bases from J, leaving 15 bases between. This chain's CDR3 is CASTLSRAAYEQYF. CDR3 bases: TGTGCCAGCACCCTAAGCAGGGCCGCCTACGAGCAGTACTTC.

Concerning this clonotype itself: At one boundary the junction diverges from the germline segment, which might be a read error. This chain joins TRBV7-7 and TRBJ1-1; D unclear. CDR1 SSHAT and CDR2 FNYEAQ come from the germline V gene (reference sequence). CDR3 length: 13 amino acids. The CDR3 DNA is TGTGCTAGCAGCTTCCCTCGGGACACTGAAGCTTTCTTT. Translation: CASSFPRDTEAFF. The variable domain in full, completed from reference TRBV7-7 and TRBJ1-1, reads GAGVSQSPRYKVTKRGQDVTLRCDPISSHATLYWYQQALGQGPEFLTYFNYEAQPDKSGLPSDRFSAERPEGSISTLTIQRTEQRDSAMYRCASSFPRDTEAFFGQGTRLTVV.

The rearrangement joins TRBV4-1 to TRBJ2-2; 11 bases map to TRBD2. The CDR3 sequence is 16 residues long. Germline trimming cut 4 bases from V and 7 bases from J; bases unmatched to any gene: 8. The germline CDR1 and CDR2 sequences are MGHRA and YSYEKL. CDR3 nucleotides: TGCGCCAGCAGCCGCGAATTAGCGGGGGGGCACGGGGAGCTGTTTTTT. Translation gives CASSRELAGGHGELFF.

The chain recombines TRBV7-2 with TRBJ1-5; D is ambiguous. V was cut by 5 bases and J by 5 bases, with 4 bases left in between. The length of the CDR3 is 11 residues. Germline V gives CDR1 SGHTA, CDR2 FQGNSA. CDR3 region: CASSRYQPQHF. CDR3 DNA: TGTGCCAGCAGCCGCTATCAGCCCCAGCATTTT.

The CDR3 DNA follows: TGTGCCAGCAGCCGGGACAGACAAACTGAAGCTTTCTTT. Its protein is CASSRDRQTEAFF. This chain connects TRBV3-1 to TRBJ1-1; 7 bases match TRBD1. Germline assignment: CDR1 LGHDT and CDR2 YNNKEL (reference sequence). J lost 5 bases, V lost 4 bases, and 4 bases had no gene match. The CDR3 has 13 amino acids.

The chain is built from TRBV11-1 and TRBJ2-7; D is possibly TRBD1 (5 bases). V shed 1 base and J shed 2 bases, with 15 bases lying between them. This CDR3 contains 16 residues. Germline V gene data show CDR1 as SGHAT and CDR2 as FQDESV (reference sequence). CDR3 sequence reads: CASSLGLETGAYEQYF. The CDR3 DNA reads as TGTGCCAGCAGCTTAGGCCTCGAAACAGGTGCCTACGAGCAGTACTTC.